The TCR beta chain under discussion was sequenced for a study of T cells after somatic rescue of genetic block. This CDR3 is built from 16 residues. Germline V gene sequence: CDR1 SGHNT, CDR2 YENEEA. With 6 bases clipped from V and 4 bases from J, the junction kept 8 bases outside the gene matches. Assay used: immunoSEQ multiplex PCR; TCRdb lists only in-frame clones, some missing. The sample contains some 90,000 clones, approximately 90% of which appear only once. J is TRBJ2-1 and V is TRBV11-3; 11 nucleotides align to TRBD2. The sequencing sample was made of peripheral blood mononuclear cells (PBMCs). This TCR derives from a woman aged 18-29 years. CDR3 bases: TGTGCCAGCAGTTTCGCCGGGACTAGCGGTTACAATGAGCAGTTCTTC. Its translation is CASSFAGTSGYNEQFF.